A single sample is the source of the 17 T cell receptor beta chains below, sequenced in a study of T cells after yellow fever vaccination. In TCRdb, the 5' RACE reads were re-called with MiXCR into one record per CDR3 protein. The sample holds 250,000 or so distinct CDR3 sequences, about 3.7% seen once. The material was PBMCs, obtained 15 days after the yellow fever booster vaccination. These receptors all come from a man between 18 and 35 years old who received the YFV17D yellow fever vaccine.

This clonotype has a count of ten or more. The chain has TRBV20-1 and TRBJ1-2; D is undetermined. Trimming took off 0 bases at V and 0 bases at J, with 11 bases between the two ends. This CDR3 contains 15 residues. Germline V gene data show CDR1 as DFQATT and CDR2 as SNEGSKA (reference sequence). The CDR3 nucleotides are TGCAGTGCTAGAGACCGCCAGACTACTAACTATGGCTACACCTTC. It translates to CSARDRQTTNYGYTF.

The table lists this clonotype with many counts. The V call is TRBV2, the J call TRBJ1-6; D gene ambiguous. V lost 2 bases to trimming and J lost 7 bases, with 3 bases between them. Germline loops: CDR1 SNHLY, CDR2 FYNNEI. CDR3 length equals 12 residues. The CDR3 bases are TGTGCCAGCAGTGAATACAATTCACCCCTCCACTTT. Protein product: CASSEYNSPLHF.

In this sample, this clonotype turned up many times. CDR3 residues: CASSPKAGRQETQYF. CDR3 in DNA: TGTGCCAGCAGCCCCAAAGCGGGGAGACAAGAGACCCAGTACTTC. V usage is TRBV7-6 and J usage is TRBJ2-5; 7 bases are shared with TRBD2. The CDR3 totals 15 residues. CDR1 and CDR2 (germline): SGHVS, FNYEAQ. Trimming cost V 5 bases and J 2 bases; bases outside gene matches: 8.

This clonotype was counted at least ten times. The chain joins TRBV7-8 to TRBJ2-7; the match to TRBD2 covers 11 bases. The CDR3 totals 14 residues. Trimming removed 4 bases from V and 4 bases from J; junction bases left unmatched: 3. CDR1 and CDR2 from the germline V gene are SGHVS and FQNEAQ. CDR3 nucleotide sequence: TGTGCCAGCAGCTCGGGACTAGCGGCTTACGAGCAGTACTTC. Its translation is CASSSGLAAYEQYF.

This clonotype came up many times. J is TRBJ1-5 and V is TRBV7-8; possibly TRBD1 for D (6 bases). This CDR3 has 15 residues. The V end was cut by 3 bases, the J end by 4 bases, with 13 bases between. Germline V CDR1 and CDR2: SGHVS, FQNEAQ. The CDR3 DNA reads as TGTGCCAGCAGCTTTAGGGGGGGAGTTAATCAGCCCCAGCATTTT. It encodes CASSFRGGVNQPQHF.

This clonotype appeared many times. This chain connects TRBV5-1 to TRBJ2-5; 7 bases agree with TRBD2. The trim removed 0 bases at V and 1 base at J, leaving 3 bases unmatched. Per germline, CDR1 SGHRS and CDR2 YFSETQ. The CDR3 loop spans 15 amino acids. CDR3 coding DNA: TGCGCCAGCAGCTTGGAGCGGGGCTCCCAAGAGACCCAGTACTTC. As protein: CASSLERGSQETQYF.

This sequence joins TRBV7-8 and TRBJ2-3, with 9 bases aligning to TRBD1. From germline, CDR1 is SGHVS and CDR2 FQNEAQ. The V gene end was trimmed by 8 bases and the J gene end by 1 base; junction bases not matched to a gene: 7. The CDR3 is made up of 15 amino acids. The CDR3 bases are TGTGCCAGCGGACTATGGACAGGGGGCACAGATACGCAGTATTTT. Translation gives CASGLWTGGTDTQYF.

This clonotype has a count of ten or more. The chain carries TRBV5-1 and TRBJ2-7, with no clear D. The CDR3 has 10 residues. In germline, CDR1 is SGHRS, CDR2 YFSETQ. V lost 7 bases and J 11 bases, leaving 13 bases between the germline ends. CDR3 region: CASLRVVEYV. Here the CDR3 DNA reads TGCGCCAGCTTGCGAGTAGTGGAGTACGTC.

The chain couples TRBV24-1 to TRBJ1-5; D not resolved. The CDR3 sequence is 16 residues long. Germline assignment: CDR1 KGHDR and CDR2 SFDVKD. Trimming took 3 bases from V and 4 from J, leaving 15 bases between them. CDR3 amino acids: CATSDRKGVWNQPQHF. The CDR3, as DNA: TGTGCCACCAGTGATCGAAAGGGAGTTTGGAATCAGCCCCAGCATTTT.

This clonotype was observed many times. The chain combines TRBV12-3 or TRBV12-4 with TRBJ1-5, with D uncertain. The CDR3 is made up of 12 amino acids. Trimming left V 4 bases short and J 8 bases short, with 9 bases between. CDR3 amino acids: CASSSLGKPQHF. The DNA for the CDR3 is TGTGCCAGCAGTTCCCTTGGGAAGCCCCAGCATTTT.

In its sample, this clonotype was seen a few times. This chain links TRBV12-5 with TRBJ1-5; D not resolved. The CDR3 is 16 amino acids. V was clipped by 0 bases and J by 4 bases, with 13 bases between them. CDR1 LGHNT and CDR2 FRNRAP come from the germline V gene. In nucleotides, the CDR3 is TGTGCTAGTGGTTTGGTACAGACGGCCCTTAATCAGCCCCAGCATTTT. Translation: CASGLVQTALNQPQHF.

This clonotype was seen many times. The chain recombines TRBV4-2 with TRBJ1-2; the D gene is possibly TRBD1 (6 bases). Trimming removed 2 bases at V and 4 bases at J, with 17 bases between. CDR3 length: 16 residues. The V gene's germline CDR1 is LGHNA and CDR2 YNFKEQ. As DNA, the CDR3 is TGTGCCAGCAGCCAACATCGAGGAGGGGGTTCCTATGGCTACACCTTC. This codes for CASSQHRGGGSYGYTF.

This chain uses TRBV11-2 with TRBJ2-1; tentative D call: TRBD2 (5 bases). The CDR3 has 15 residues. V was pared by 5 bases and J by 3 bases, with 14 bases between. Germline values: CDR1 SGHAT, CDR2 FQNNGV. As DNA, the CDR3 is TGTGCCAGCAGCAGAGGGAGCCTAGGCTACAATGAGCAGTTCTTC. Its translation is CASSRGSLGYNEQFF.

This clonotype was seen ten or more times. V and J are TRBV29-1 and TRBJ1-3, with D possibly TRBD1 on 6 matching bases. The CDR3 is 14 amino acids. The germline V and J ends were trimmed by 4 bases and 2 bases, with 12 bases remaining between them. CDR1 and CDR2 from the germline V gene are SQVTM and ANQGSEA. CDR3: CSVVQGFAGNTIYF. The CDR3 region has the DNA TGCAGCGTTGTCCAGGGGTTTGCTGGAAACACCATATATTTT.

This clonotype was seen repeatedly, ten times or more. The chain uses TRBV5-1 and TRBJ1-1; a weak D match, TRBD1 (5 bases). The germline V gene has CDR1 SGHRS and CDR2 YFSETQ. The CDR3 is made up of 15 amino acids. Trimming took off 0 bases at V and 5 bases at J, with 14 bases between the two ends. The CDR3 loop reads CASSLVGVRGTEAFF. The CDR3 bases are TGCGCCAGCAGCTTGGTGGGGGTCAGAGGTACTGAAGCTTTCTTT.

Ten or more counts support this clonotype. This chain joins TRBV12-3 or TRBV12-4 and TRBJ1-1; D possibly corresponds to TRBD1 (5 bases). This CDR3 spans 14 amino acids. Trimming pared 6 bases from V and 4 bases from J, leaving 15 bases between. The CDR3 DNA follows: TGTGCCAGCAGGGACGAAGGGAGGGGCACTGAAGCTTTCTTT. This encodes CASRDEGRGTEAFF.

In this sample, this clonotype turned up many times. The chain couples TRBV7-2 to TRBJ1-2; possible D gene TRBD1, 5 bases. Trimming removed 2 bases at V and 0 bases at J, with 16 bases between. From germline, CDR1 is SGHTA and CDR2 FQGNSA. This CDR3 spans 17 amino acids. In nucleotides, the CDR3 is TGTGCCAGCAGCTTATTCTTGGGACGGTTGACTAACTATGGCTACACCTTC. Protein: CASSLFLGRLTNYGYTF.